The 18 T cell receptor beta chains given below trace back to one sample, sequenced in a study of response to subunit inactivated influenza vaccine. One entry per CDR3 protein, called by TCRdb with MiXCR from the RT-PCR reads. The sample includes roughly 760,000 distinct CDR3 sequences, around 20% of them seen just once. The material sequenced was PBMCs from blood, taken more than 4 days after vaccination. These receptors all stem from a man between 50 and 59 years old who received an inactivated influenza vaccine.

There are a few counts of this clonotype. The rearrangement links TRBV20-1 to TRBJ1-1; 8 positions agree with TRBD1. The trim removed 5 bases at V and 4 bases at J, leaving 9 bases unmatched. In germline, CDR1 is DFQATT, CDR2 SNEGSKA (reference sequence). The length of the CDR3 is 14 residues. In DNA, the CDR3 is TGCAGTGCTCCCCAGACAGGGGTTTCCACTGAAGCTTTCTTT. Encoded protein: CSAPQTGVSTEAFF.

Only a few counts were recorded for this clonotype. The chain has TRBV9 and TRBJ2-2; 10 nucleotides match TRBD1. V shed 0 bases and J 7 bases; nucleotides not matched to a gene: 9. The CDR3 sequence is 17 residues long. The germline V gene encodes CDR1 SGDLS and CDR2 YYNGEE. CDR3 in DNA: TGTGCCAGCAGCGTAGCCGGGACAGGGGCAATTAGCGGGGAGCTGTTTTTT. Protein product: CASSVAGTGAISGELFF.

In this sample, this clonotype turned up a few times. This chain connects TRBV27 to TRBJ2-3; possible D gene TRBD1, 6 bases. Trimming stripped 5 bases from V and 4 bases from J, with 22 bases between. This CDR3 region has 17 residues. CDR1 and CDR2 (germline): MNHEY, SMNVEV (reference sequence). For the CDR3, the DNA is TGTGCCAGCAGTCCACAAACAGGGCCCCCGGGCGCAGATACGCAGTATTTT. Residues: CASSPQTGPPGADTQYF.

This clonotype was picked up a small number of times. The chain links TRBV7-2 to TRBJ1-1; no clear D. V was clipped by 7 bases and J by 0 bases, with 12 bases between them. Germline assignment: CDR1 SGHTA and CDR2 FQGNSA. This CDR3 has 14 residues. The CDR3 DNA sequence: TGTGCCAGCACTCCCGACCTCATGAACACTGAAGCTTTCTTT. Protein sequence: CASTPDLMNTEAFF.

This clonotype occurred a few times. The rearrangement links TRBV6-4 to TRBJ2-1; 10 bases map to TRBD2. Losses at the gene ends were 6 bases for V and 9 bases for J; bases not matched to a gene: 5. CDR1 and CDR2 from the germline V gene are MRHNA and SNTAGT. The CDR3 covers 13 residues. The CDR3 nucleotides read TGTGCCAGCAGCGCAGTAGCGGGAGGTGAGCAGTTCTTC. It codes for CASSAVAGGEQFF.

The chain links TRBV28 to TRBJ2-7, with TRBD1 as a possible D gene (5 bases). Trimming took off 2 bases at V and 9 bases at J, with 14 bases between the two ends. Germline CDR1 is MDHEN and CDR2 is SYDVKM. This CDR3 comprises 13 residues. The CDR3 DNA sequence: TGTGCCAGCAGTTTAGGGGCCGAAAAAGGGCAGTACTTC. Its protein is CASSLGAEKGQYF.

This clonotype was observed a handful of times. The chain's CDR3 is CASSLVPRGDQPQHF. The CDR3 DNA is TGTGCCAGCAGCTTAGTCCCTCGTGGGGATCAGCCCCAGCATTTT. This rearrangement joins TRBV7-2 to TRBJ1-5, with no clear D. V lost 1 base and J 5 bases, leaving 12 bases between the germline ends. Germline lookup yields CDR1 SGHTA and CDR2 FQGNSA. This CDR3 has 15 residues.

The chain carries TRBV12-3 or TRBV12-4 and TRBJ1-5; 8 bases match TRBD1. This CDR3 is built from 14 residues. Losses at the gene ends were 5 bases for V and 1 base for J; bases not matched to a gene: 1. The CDR3 nucleotides read TGTGCCAGCAGTGACAGGGGAAGCAATCAGCCCCAGCATTTT. Translation gives CASSDRGSNQPQHF.

This clonotype has at least ten counts. The chain couples TRBV5-5 to TRBJ2-1; 7 positions match TRBD2. There are 15 residues in the CDR3. The junction had 6 bases not matched to a gene; V was cut back by 4 bases and J by 2 bases. From germline, CDR1 is SGHKS and CDR2 YYEKEE (reference sequence). The CDR3 protein is CASSPGTTTYNEQFF. The CDR3 DNA follows: TGTGCCAGCAGCCCTGGGACTACGACCTACAATGAGCAGTTCTTC.

This clonotype was seen a few times. V gene TRBV27 combines with J gene TRBJ2-7; 8 nucleotides match TRBD1. Trimming at V came to 5 bases and at J to 4 bases, leaving 16 bases not matched to a gene. Germline V gives CDR1 MNHEY, CDR2 SMNVEV (reference sequence). The CDR3 contains 17 residues. CDR3 protein: CASSPRTGFSSSYEQYF. The CDR3 nucleotides read TGTGCCAGCAGTCCGCGGACAGGGTTTTCATCCTCGTACGAGCAGTACTTC.

The CDR3, as DNA: TGTGCCAGCTCCCCCGCAACAGGGGAAAAGGGCGAGCAGTACTTC. Its translation is CASSPATGEKGEQYF. V and J are TRBV18 and TRBJ2-7; 7 nucleotides line up with TRBD1. The junction had 14 bases not matched to a gene; V was cut back by 6 bases and J by 6 bases. The CDR3 is 15 amino acids. CDR1 and CDR2 from the germline V gene are KGHSH and LQKENI.

The gene calls are TRBV12-3 or TRBV12-4 and TRBJ2-2; no definite D call. CDR3 length equals 14 residues. The ends were cut back, 5 bases at V and 7 bases at J, with 14 bases in the middle. The CDR3 nucleotides read TGTGCCAGCAGTCACGAAGCCGGGCTCGGGGAGCTGTTTTTT. It yields the protein CASSHEAGLGELFF.

This chain joins TRBV5-6 and TRBJ2-2; D remains ambiguous. The CDR3 contains 13 residues. V was clipped by 4 bases and J by 8 bases, with 12 bases between them. Germline V gene lookup returns CDR1 SGHDT and CDR2 YYEEEE. The CDR3 reads CASSPDGEGELFF. The CDR3 coding sequence is TGTGCCAGCAGCCCGGATGGGGAAGGGGAGCTGTTTTTT. The variable domain in full, completed from reference TRBV5-6 and TRBJ2-2, reads DAGVTQSPTHLIKTRGQQVTLRCSPKSGHDTVSWYQQALGQGPQFIFQYYEEEERQRGNFPDRFSGHQFPNYSSELNVNALLLGDSALYLCASSPDGEGELFFGEGSRLTVL.

The sample holds a few counts of this clonotype. This chain uses TRBV7-2 with TRBJ1-5; no clear D gene. The CDR3 is 14 amino acids. Trimming took off 5 bases at V and 5 bases at J, with 13 bases between the two ends. Germline lookup yields CDR1 SGHTA and CDR2 FQGNSA. CDR3 protein: CASSPQTRYQPQHF. The DNA of the CDR3 is TGTGCCAGCAGCCCCCAGACTCGTTATCAGCCCCAGCATTTT.

This clonotype was counted between two and nine times. This sequence joins TRBV9 and TRBJ2-1; TRBD1 agrees at 10 bases. Germline CDR1 reads SGDLS; CDR2 reads YYNGEE. After removal of 4 bases from V and 5 bases from J, the junction contained 9 bases not matched to a gene. This CDR3 comprises 16 residues. The CDR3, as DNA: TGTGCCAGCAGCCCAAGGACAGGGGGGAGGAACAATGAGCAGTTCTTC. This translates into CASSPRTGGRNNEQFF.

V and J are TRBV4-3 and TRBJ2-1; 7 bases match TRBD2. The germline gives CDR1 LGHNA, CDR2 YSLEER. Germline trimming cut 1 base from V and 3 bases from J; bases unmatched to any gene: 6. The CDR3 consists of 16 residues. The CDR3 DNA follows: TGCGCCAGCAGCCAAGGTCGACTAGCCGGCTACAATGAGCAGTTCTTC. This codes for CASSQGRLAGYNEQFF.

This chain links TRBV2 with TRBJ2-2; 8 bases align to TRBD1. V was clipped by 6 bases and J by 7 bases; unmatched bases: 10. From germline, CDR1 is SNHLY and CDR2 FYNNEI. This CDR3 has 15 amino acids. CDR3 nucleotides: TGTGCCAGCAGGCCCGACAGGGGCTGGAGCGGGGAGCTGTTTTTT. Amino acids: CASRPDRGWSGELFF.

The gene calls are TRBV4-3 and TRBJ2-7; 11 nucleotides agree with TRBD1. Germline loops: CDR1 LGHNA, CDR2 YSLEER. V lost 4 bases to trimming and J lost 0 bases; unmatched junction nucleotides: 5. The CDR3 spans 16 residues. This chain's CDR3 is CASSRGQGAPSYEQYF. The CDR3 DNA reads TGCGCCAGCAGCCGAGGACAGGGGGCCCCCTCCTACGAGCAGTACTTC.